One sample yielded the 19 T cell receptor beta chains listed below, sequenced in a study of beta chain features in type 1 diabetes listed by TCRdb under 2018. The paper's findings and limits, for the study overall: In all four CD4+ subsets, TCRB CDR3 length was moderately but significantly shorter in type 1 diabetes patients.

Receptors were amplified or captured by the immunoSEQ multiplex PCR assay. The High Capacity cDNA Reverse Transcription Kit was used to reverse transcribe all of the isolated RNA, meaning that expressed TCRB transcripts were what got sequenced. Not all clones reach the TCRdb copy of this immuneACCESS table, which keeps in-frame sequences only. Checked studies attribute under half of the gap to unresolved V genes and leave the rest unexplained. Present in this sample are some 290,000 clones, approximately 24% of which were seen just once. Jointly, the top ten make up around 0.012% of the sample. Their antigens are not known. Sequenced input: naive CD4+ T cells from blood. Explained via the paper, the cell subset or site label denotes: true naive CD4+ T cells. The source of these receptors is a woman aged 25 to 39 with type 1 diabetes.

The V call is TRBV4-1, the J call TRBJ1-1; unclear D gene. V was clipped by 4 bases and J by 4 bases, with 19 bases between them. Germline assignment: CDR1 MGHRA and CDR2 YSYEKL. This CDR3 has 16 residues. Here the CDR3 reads CASSLREGFISTEAFF. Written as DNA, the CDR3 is TGCGCCAGCAGCCTACGTGAGGGTTTCATTAGCACTGAAGCTTTCTTT.

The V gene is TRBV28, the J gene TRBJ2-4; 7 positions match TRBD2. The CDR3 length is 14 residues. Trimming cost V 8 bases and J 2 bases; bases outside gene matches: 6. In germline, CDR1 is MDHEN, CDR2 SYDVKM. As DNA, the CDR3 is TGTGCCAGCCGACCGGGGGGAACCAAAAACATTCAGTACTTC. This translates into CASRPGGTKNIQYF.

The CDR3 spells CAWSEGAGNTIYF. CDR3 bases: TGTGCCTGGAGTGAGGGAGCTGGAAACACCATATATTTT. The genes are TRBV30 and TRBJ1-3; the D is unclear. The V gene lost 1 base and the J gene lost 2 bases, with 6 bases spanning the gap. Germline assignment: CDR1 GTSNPN and CDR2 SVGIG (reference sequence). The CDR3 consists of 13 residues.

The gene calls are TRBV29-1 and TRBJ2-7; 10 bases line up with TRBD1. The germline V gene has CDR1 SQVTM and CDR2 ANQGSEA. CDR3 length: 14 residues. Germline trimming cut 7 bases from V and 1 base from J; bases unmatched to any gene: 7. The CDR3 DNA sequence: TGCAGCGCCCGACCGGGACAGGGGTCCTACGAGCAGTACTTC. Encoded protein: CSARPGQGSYEQYF.

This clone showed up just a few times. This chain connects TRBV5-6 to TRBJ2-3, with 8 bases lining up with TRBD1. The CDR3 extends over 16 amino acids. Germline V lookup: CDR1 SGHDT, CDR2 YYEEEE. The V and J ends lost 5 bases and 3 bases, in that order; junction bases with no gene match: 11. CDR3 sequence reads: CASSYLQGVRTDTQYF. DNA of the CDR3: TGTGCCAGCAGTTACCTACAGGGGGTGAGGACAGATACGCAGTATTTT.

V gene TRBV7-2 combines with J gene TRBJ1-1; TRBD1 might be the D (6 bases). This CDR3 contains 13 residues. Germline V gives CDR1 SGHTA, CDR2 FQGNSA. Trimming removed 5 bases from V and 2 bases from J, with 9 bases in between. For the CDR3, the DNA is TGTGCCAGCAGCCGACAGGTAAACACTGAAGCTTTCTTT. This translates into CASSRQVNTEAFF.

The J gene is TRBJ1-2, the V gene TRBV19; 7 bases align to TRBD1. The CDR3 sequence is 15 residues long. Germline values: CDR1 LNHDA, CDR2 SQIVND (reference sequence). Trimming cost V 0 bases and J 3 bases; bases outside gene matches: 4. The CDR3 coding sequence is TGTGCCAGTAGTATAGATGGCAGGGGGGACTATGGCTACACCTTC. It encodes CASSIDGRGDYGYTF.

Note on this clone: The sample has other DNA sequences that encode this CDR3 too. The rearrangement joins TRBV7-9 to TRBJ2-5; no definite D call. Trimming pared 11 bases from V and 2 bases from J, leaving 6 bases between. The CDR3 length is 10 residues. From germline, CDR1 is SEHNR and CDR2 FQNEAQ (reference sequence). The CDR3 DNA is TGTGCCTCTTCGCAAGAGACCCAGTACTTC. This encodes CASSQETQYF.

The CDR3 sequence is CAIGGGNSNQPQHF. CDR3 in DNA: TGTGCCATCGGGGGCGGTAATAGCAATCAGCCCCAGCATTTT. V and J are TRBV10-3 and TRBJ1-5; D is perhaps TRBD1 (6 bases). Germline lookup yields CDR1 ENHRY and CDR2 SYGVKD. There are 14 residues in the CDR3. The V and J ends lost 8 bases and 0 bases respectively, with 11 bases between them.

The CDR3 spells CASSPTSGRTNEQFF. In DNA, the CDR3 is TGCGCCAGCAGCCCCACTAGCGGGAGGACCAATGAGCAGTTCTTC. This sequence joins TRBV5-1 and TRBJ2-1; 12 bases fit TRBD2. The length of the CDR3 is 15 residues. CDR1 and CDR2 from the germline V gene are SGHRS and YFSETQ. The V segment lost 4 bases and the J segment 6 bases; nucleotides outside the gene matches: 5. Combining the CDR3 with reference TRBV5-1 and TRBJ2-1 gives the whole variable domain KAGVTQTPRYLIKTRGQQVTLSCSPISGHRSVSWYQQTPGQGLQFLFEYFSETQRNKGNFPGRFSGRQFSNSRSEMNVSTLELGDSALYLCASSPTSGRTNEQFFGPGTRLTVL.

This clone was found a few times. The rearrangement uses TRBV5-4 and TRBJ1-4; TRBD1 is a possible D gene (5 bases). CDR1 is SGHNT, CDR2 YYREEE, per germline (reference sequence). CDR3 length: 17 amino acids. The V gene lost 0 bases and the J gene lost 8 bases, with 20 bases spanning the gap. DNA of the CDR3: TGTGCCAGCAGCTTGGTTGGTGCGGGGCAGGGACGAGAAAAACTGTTTTTT. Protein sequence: CASSLVGAGQGREKLFF. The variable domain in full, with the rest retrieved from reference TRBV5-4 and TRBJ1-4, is ETGVTQSPTHLIKTRGQQVTLRCSSQSGHNTVSWYQQALGQGPQFIFQYYREEENGRGNFPPRFSGLQFPNYSSELNVNALELDDSALYLCASSLVGAGQGREKLFFGSGTQLSVL.

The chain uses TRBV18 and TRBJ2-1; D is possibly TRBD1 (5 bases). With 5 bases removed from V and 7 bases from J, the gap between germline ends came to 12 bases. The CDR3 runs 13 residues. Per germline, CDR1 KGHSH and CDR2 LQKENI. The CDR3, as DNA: TGTGCCAGCTCAACCAGGGCAACTAATGAGCAGTTCTTC. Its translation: CASSTRATNEQFF.

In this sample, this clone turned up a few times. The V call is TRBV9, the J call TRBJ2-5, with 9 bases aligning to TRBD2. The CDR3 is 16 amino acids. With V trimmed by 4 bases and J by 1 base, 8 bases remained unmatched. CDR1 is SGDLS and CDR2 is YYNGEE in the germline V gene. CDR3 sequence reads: CASSRGGAGGQETQYF. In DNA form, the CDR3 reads TGTGCCAGCAGCCGCGGGGGAGCGGGAGGCCAAGAGACCCAGTACTTC.

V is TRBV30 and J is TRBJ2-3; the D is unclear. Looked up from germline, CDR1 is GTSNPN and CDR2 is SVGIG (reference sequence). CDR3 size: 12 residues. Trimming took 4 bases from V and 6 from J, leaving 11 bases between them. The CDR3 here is CAWIPDWDTQYF. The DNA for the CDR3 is TGTGCCTGGATTCCCGACTGGGATACGCAGTATTTT.

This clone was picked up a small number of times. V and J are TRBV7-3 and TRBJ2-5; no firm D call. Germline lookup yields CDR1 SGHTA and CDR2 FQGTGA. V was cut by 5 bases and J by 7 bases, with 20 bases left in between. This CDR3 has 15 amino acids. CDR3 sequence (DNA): TGTGCCAGCAGCCCCCGTAATCGGAGCCGTGCGACCCAGTACTTC. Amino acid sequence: CASSPRNRSRATQYF.

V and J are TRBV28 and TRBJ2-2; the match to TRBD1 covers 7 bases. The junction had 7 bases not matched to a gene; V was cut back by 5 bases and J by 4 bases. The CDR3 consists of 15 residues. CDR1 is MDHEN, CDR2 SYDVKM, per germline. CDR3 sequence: CASSRPGQSTGELFF. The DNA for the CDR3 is TGTGCCAGCAGTAGACCGGGACAGTCCACCGGGGAGCTGTTTTTT.

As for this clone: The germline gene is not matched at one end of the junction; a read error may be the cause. The CDR3 nucleotides read TGCGCCAGCAGACAAGGGCGGGCCGCAAATTCCTACAATGAGCAGTTCTTC. The encoded protein is CASRQGRAANSYNEQFF. The chain carries TRBV4-1 and TRBJ2-1; perhaps TRBD2 as D (5 bases). This CDR3 has 17 residues. Germline values: CDR1 MGHRA, CDR2 YSYEKL.

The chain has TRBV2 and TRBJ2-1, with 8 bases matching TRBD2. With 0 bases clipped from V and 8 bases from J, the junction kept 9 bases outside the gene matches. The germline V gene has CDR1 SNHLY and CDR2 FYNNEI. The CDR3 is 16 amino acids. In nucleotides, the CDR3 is TGTGCCAGCAGTGAAGCCCGGGTAGCGGGGATGTATGAGCAGTTCTTC. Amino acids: CASSEARVAGMYEQFF.

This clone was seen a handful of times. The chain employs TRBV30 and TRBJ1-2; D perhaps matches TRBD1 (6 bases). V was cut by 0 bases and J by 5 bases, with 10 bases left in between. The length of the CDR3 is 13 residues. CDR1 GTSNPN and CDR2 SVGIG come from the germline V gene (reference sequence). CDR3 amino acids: CAWSVLGGYGYTF. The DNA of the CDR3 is TGTGCCTGGAGTGTACTAGGGGGATATGGCTACACCTTC.